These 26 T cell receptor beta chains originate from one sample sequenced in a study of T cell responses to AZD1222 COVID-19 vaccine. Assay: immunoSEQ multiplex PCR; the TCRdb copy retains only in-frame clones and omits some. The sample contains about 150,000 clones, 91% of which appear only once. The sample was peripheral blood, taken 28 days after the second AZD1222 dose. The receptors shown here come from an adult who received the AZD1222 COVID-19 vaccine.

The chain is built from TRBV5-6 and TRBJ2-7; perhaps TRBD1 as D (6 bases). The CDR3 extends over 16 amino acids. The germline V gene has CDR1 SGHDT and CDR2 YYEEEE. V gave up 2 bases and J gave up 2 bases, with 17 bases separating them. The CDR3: CASSLSFRGSPYEQYF. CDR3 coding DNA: TGTGCCAGCAGCTTAAGTTTCAGGGGTTCCCCCTACGAGCAGTACTTC.

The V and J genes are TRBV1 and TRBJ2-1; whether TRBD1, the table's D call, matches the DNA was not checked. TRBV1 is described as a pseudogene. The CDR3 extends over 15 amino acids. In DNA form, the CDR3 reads TGCACCAGCAGCCGGGGACAGGGGGCGTTCAATGAGCAGTTCTTC. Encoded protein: CTSSRGQGAFNEQFF.

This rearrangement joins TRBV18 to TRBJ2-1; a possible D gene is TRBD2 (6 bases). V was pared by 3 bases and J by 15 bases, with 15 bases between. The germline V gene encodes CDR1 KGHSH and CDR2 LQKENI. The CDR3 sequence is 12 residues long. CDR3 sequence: CASSPTLGRGFF. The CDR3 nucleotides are TGTGCCAGCTCACCGACACTTGGGCGGGGGTTCTTC.

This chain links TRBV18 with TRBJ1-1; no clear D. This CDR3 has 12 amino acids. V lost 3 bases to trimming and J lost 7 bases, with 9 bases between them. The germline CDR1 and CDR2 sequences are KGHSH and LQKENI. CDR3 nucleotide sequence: TGTGCCAGCTCACCGGCCCTCGATGAAGCTTTCTTT. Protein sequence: CASSPALDEAFF.

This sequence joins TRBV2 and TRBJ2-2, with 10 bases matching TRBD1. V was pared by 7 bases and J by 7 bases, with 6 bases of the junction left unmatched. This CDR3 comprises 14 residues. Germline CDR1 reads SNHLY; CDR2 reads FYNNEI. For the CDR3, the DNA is TGTGCCAGCATGACGGGACAGGGGATCGGGGAGCTGTTTTTT. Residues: CASMTGQGIGELFF.

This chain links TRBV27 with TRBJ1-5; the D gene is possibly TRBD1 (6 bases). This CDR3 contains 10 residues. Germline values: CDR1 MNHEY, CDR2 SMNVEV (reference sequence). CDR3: CVRGRQPQHF. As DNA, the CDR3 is TGTGTCAGGGGAAGACAGCCCCAGCATTTT.

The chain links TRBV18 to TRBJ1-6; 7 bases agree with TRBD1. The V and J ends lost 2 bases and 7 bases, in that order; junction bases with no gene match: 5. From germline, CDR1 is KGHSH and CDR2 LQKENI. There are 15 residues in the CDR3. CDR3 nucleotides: TGTGCCAGCTCACCAACGGGACAGAGGAATTCACCCCTCCACTTT. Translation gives CASSPTGQRNSPLHF.

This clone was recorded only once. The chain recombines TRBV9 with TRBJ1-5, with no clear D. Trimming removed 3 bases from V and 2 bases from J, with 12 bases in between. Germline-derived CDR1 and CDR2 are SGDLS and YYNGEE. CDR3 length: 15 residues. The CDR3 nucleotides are TGTGCCAGCAGCGCCAGCTGGGGAGGCAATCAGCCCCAGCATTTT. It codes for CASSASWGGNQPQHF.

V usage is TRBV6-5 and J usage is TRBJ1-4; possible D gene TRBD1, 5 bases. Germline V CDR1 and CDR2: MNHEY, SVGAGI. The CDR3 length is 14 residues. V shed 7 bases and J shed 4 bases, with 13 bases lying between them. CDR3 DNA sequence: TGTGCCAGCAACAAGGGACCCCTTAATGAAAAACTGTTTTTT. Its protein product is CASNKGPLNEKLFF.

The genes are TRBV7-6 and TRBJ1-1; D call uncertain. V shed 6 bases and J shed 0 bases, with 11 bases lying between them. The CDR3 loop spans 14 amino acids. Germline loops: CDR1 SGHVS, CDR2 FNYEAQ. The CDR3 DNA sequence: TGTGCCAGCAGGTCCCCCCACTTGAACACTGAAGCTTTCTTT. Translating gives CASRSPHLNTEAFF.

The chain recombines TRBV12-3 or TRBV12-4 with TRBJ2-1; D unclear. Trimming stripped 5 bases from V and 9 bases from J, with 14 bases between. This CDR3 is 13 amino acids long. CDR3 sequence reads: CASSPDLLGEQFF. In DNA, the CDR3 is TGTGCCAGCAGTCCAGACCTTTTGGGTGAGCAGTTCTTC.

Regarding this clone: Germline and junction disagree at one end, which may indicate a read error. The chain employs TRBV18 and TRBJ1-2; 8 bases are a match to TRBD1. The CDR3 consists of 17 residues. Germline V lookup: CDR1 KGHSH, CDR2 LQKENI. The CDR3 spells CASSPPALLGTGLLHAF. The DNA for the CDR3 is TGTGCCAGCTCACCACCGGCCCTTCTCGGGACAGGCCTTCTTCACGCTTTC.

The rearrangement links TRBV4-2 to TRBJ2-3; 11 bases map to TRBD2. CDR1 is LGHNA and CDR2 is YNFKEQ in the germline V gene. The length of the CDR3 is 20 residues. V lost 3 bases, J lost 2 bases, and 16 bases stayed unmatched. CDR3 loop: CASSHDLAGGPSKPTDTQYF. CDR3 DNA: TGTGCCAGCAGCCACGATTTAGCGGGAGGGCCCTCCAAACCCACAGATACGCAGTATTTT.

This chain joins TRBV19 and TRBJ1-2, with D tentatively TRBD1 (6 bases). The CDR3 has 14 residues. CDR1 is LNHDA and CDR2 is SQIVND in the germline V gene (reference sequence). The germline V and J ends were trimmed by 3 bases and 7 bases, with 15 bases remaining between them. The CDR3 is CASSIVGGPGGYTF. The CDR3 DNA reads TGTGCCAGTAGTATTGTGGGGGGCCCTGGTGGCTACACCTTC. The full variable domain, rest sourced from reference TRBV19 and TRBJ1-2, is DGGITQSPKYLFRKEGQNVTLSCEQNLNHDAMYWYRQDPGQGLRLIYYSQIVNDFQKGDIAEGYSVSREKKESFPLTVTSAQKNPTAFYLCASSIVGGPGGYTFGSGTRLTVV.

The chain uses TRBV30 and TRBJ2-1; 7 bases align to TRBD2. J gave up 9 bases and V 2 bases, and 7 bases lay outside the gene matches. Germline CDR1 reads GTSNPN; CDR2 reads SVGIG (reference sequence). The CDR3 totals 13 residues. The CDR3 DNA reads TGTGCCTGGAGTTCTGGACTAGAGGGTGAGCAGTTCTTC. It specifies CAWSSGLEGEQFF.

CDR3 residues: CATSRGPNQPQHF. The DNA for the CDR3 is TGTGCCACCAGCAGGGGCCCCAATCAGCCCCAGCATTTT. The chain is built from TRBV24-1 and TRBJ1-5, with TRBD1 as a possible D gene (6 bases). CDR3 length: 13 residues. The germline V gene has CDR1 KGHDR and CDR2 SFDVKD. With 7 bases removed from V and 3 bases from J, the gap between germline ends came to 9 bases.

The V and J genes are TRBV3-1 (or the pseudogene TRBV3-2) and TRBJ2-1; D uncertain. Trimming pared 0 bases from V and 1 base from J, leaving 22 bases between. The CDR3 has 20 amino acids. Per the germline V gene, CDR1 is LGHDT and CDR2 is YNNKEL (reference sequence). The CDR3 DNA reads TGTGCCAGCAGCCAAGAGGGCTCAGCAGAGAGTTGGGGATCCTACAATGAGCAGTTCTTC. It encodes CASSQEGSAESWGSYNEQFF.

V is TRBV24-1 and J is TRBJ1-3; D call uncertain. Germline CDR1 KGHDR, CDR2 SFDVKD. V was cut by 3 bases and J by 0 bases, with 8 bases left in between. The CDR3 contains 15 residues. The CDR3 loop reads CATSDPAYSGNTIYF. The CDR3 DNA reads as TGTGCCACCAGTGATCCCGCTTACTCTGGAAACACCATATATTTT.

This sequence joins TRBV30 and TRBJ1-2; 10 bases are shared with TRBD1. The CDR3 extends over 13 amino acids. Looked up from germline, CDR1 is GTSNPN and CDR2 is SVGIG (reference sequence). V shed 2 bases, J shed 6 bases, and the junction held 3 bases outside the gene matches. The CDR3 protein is CAWSTGQGNGYTF. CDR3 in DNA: TGTGCCTGGAGTACGGGACAGGGGAATGGCTACACCTTC.

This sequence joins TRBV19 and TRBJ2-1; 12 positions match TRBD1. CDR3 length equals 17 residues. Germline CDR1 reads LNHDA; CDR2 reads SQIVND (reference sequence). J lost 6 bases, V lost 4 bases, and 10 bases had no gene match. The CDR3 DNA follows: TGTGCCAGTAGTACCGGGACAGGGGGCGTTCAAGCCAATGAGCAGTTCTTC. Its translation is CASSTGTGGVQANEQFF.

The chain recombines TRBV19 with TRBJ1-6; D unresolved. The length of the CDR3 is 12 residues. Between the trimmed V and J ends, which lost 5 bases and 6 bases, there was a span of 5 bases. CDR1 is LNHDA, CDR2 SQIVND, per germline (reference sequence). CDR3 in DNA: TGTGCCAGTAGTCACAGTAATTCACCCCTCCACTTT. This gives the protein CASSHSNSPLHF.

CDR3 residues: CSVLVGREYGYTF. The CDR3 nucleotides read TGCAGCGTCCTTGTCGGCAGAGAATATGGCTACACCTTC. This chain connects TRBV29-1 to TRBJ1-2; D gene unclear. Germline V gene lookup returns CDR1 SQVTM and CDR2 ANQGSEA. V lost 6 bases and J lost 5, with 16 bases in between. The CDR3 covers 13 residues. The entire variable domain, with the rest obtained from reference TRBV29-1 and TRBJ1-2, is as follows: SAVISQKPSRDICQRGTSLTIQCQVDSQVTMMFWYRQQPGQSLTLIATANQGSEATYESGFVIDKFPISRPNLTFSTLTVSNMSPEDSSIYLCSVLVGREYGYTFGSGTRLTVV.

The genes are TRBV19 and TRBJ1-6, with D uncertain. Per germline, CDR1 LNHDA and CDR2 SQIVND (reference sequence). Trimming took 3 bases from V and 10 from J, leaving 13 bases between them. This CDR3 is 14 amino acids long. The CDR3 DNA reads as TGTGCCAGTAGTATGGGCCCCGGTATGTCACCCCTCCACTTT. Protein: CASSMGPGMSPLHF.

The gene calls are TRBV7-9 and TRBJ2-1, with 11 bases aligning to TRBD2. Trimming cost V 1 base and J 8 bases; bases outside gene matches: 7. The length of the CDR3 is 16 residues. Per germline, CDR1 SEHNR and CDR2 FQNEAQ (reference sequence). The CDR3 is CASSLVLAGGKDEQFF. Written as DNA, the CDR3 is TGTGCCAGCAGCTTAGTCCTAGCGGGGGGTAAGGATGAGCAGTTCTTC. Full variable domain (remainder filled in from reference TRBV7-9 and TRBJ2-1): DTGVSQNPRHKITKRGQNVTFRCDPISEHNRLYWYRQTLGQGPEFLTYFQNEAQLEKSRLLSDRFSAERPKGSFSTLEIQRTEQGDSAMYLCASSLVLAGGKDEQFFGPGTRLTVL.

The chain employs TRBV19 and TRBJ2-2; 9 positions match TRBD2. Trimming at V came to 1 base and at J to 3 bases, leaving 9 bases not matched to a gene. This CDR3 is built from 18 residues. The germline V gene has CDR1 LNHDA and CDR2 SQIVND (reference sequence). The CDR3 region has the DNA TGTGCCAGTAGTATAGTAGCTAGCGGGATTGCGCACACCGGGGAGCTGTTTTTT. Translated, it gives CASSIVASGIAHTGELFF.

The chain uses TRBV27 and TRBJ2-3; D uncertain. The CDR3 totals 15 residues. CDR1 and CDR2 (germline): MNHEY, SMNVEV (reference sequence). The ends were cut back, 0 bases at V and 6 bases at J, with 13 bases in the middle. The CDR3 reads CASSLSWNPADTQYF. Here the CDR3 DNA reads TGTGCCAGCAGTTTATCGTGGAATCCCGCGGATACGCAGTATTTT.